This TCR beta chain was recorded in a study of shared clonotypes between healthy human individuals. As for this clone: What it recognizes is unknown.

The CDR3 loop spans 16 amino acids. Germline V gene lookup returns CDR1 MNHNY and CDR2 SVGAGI (reference sequence). Trimming cost V 6 bases and J 4 bases, with 21 bases left between them. Study-level findings and limits: For naive CD4 cells, roughly 5% of clonotypes were shared across a handful of donors.

TCRdb keeps only in-frame clones here, not all; method: immunoSEQ multiplex PCR. The sample records 2 million to 2.5 million clones, approximately 96% being singletons. The V and J genes are TRBV6-6 and TRBJ1-2; D gene ambiguous. The TCR was taken from a man younger than 35 in good health. Source material: naive CD4+ T cells sorted from blood. The subset is: CD45RA+ positively selected. The CDR3 DNA is TGTGCCAGCAGCCAACACCCGAGGGTGTTCGGCTATGGCTACACCTTC. Its protein product is CASSQHPRVFGYGYTF.